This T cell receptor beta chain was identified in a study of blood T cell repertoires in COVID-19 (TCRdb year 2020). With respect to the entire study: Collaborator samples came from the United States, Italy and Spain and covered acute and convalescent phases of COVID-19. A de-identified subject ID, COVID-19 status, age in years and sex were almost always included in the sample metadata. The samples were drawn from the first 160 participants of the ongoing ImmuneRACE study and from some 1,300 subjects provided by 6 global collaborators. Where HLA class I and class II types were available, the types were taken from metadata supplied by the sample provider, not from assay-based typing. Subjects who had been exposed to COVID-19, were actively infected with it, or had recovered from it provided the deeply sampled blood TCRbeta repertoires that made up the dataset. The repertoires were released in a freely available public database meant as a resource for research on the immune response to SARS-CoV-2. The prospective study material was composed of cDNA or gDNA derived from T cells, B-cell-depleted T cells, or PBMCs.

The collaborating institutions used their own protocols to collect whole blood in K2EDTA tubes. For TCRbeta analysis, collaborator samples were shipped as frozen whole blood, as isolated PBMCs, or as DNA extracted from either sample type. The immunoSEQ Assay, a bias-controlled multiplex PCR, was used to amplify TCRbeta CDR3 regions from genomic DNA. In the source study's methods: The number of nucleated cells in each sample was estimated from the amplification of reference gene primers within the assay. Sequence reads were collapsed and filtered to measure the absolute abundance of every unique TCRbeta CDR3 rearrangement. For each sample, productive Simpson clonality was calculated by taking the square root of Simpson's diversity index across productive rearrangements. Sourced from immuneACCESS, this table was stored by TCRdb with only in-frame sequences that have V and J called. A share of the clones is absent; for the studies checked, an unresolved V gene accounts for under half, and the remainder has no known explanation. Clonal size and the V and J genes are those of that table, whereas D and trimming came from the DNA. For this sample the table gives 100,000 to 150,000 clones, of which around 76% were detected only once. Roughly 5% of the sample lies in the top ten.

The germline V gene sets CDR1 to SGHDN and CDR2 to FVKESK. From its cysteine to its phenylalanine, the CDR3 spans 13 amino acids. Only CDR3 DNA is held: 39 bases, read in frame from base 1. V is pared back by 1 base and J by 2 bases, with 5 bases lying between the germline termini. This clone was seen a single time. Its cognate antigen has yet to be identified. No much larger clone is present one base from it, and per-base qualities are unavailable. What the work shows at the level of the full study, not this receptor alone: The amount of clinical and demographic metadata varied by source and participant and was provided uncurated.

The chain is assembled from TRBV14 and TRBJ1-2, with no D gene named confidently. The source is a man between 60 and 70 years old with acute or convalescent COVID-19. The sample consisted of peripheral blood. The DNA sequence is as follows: TGTGCCAGCAGCCAAGGCTACAACTATGGCTACACCTTC. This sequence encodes CASSQGYNYGYTF.